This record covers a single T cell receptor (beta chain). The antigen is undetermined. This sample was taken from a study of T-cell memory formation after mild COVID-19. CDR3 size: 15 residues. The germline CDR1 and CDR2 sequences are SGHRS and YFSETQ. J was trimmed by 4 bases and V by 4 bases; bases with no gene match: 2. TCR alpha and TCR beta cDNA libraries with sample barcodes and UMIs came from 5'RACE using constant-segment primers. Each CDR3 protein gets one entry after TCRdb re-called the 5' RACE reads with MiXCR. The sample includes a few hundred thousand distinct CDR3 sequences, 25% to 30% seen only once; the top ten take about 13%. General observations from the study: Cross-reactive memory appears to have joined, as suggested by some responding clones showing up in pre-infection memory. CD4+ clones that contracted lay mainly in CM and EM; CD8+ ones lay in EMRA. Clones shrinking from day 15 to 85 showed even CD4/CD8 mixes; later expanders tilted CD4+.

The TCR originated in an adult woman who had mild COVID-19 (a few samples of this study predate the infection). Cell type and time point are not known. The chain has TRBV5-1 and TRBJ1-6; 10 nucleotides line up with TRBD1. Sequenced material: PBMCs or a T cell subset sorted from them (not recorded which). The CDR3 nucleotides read TGCGCCAGCAGCGGGGGACAGGGGTATAATTCACCCCTCCACTTT. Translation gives CASSGGQGYNSPLHF.